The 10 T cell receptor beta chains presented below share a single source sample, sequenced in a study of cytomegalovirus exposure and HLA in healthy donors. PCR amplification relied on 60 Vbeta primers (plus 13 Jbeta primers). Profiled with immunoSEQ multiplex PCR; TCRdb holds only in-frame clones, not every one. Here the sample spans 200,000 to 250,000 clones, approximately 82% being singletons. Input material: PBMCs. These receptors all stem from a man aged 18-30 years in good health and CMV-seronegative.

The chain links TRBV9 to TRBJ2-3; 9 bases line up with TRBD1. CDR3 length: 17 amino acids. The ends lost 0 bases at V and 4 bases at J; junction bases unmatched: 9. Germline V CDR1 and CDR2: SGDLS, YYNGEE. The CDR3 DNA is TGTGCCAGCAGCGTAGGGGGACAGGGTTCCAACCCAGATACGCAGTATTTT. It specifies CASSVGGQGSNPDTQYF.

CDR3 in DNA: TGTGCCAGCAGTGGAGATCCGGGACTAGCGGGAGCCCGAGAGACCCAGTACTTC. Protein: CASSGDPGLAGARETQYF. The chain links TRBV25-1 to TRBJ2-5; TRBD2 matches 14 bases. The J segment lost 4 bases and the V segment lost 4 bases, leaving 11 bases of the junction unmatched. CDR3 length: 18 amino acids. Germline CDR1 and CDR2: MGHDK and SYGVNS.

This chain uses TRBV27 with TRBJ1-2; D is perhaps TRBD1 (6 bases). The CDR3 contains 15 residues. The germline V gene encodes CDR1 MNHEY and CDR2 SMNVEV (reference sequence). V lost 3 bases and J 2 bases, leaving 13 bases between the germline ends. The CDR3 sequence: CASSFLSGQNYGYTF. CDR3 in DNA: TGTGCCAGCAGTTTCCTCTCTGGACAGAACTATGGCTACACCTTC.

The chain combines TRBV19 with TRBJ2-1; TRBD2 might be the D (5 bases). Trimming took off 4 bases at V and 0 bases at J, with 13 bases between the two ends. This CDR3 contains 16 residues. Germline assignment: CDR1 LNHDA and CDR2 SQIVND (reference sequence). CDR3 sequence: CASSTGILSSYNEQFF. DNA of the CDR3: TGTGCCAGTAGTACGGGAATCCTGAGCTCCTACAATGAGCAGTTCTTC.

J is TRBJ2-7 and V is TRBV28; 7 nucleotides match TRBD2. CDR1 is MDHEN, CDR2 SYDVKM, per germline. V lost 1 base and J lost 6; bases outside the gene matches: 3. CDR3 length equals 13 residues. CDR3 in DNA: TGTGCCAGCAGTTTATTACGGGGGGTCGAGCAGTACTTC. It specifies CASSLLRGVEQYF.

The CDR3 protein is CASSFRRSGTDTQYF. DNA of the CDR3: TGTGCCAGCAGCTTTCGGAGATCGGGCACAGATACGCAGTATTTT. The chain recombines TRBV13 with TRBJ2-3; D is uncertain. The CDR3 has 15 amino acids. The germline gives CDR1 PRHDT, CDR2 FYEKMQ (reference sequence). V lost 3 bases and J lost 1, with 11 bases in between.

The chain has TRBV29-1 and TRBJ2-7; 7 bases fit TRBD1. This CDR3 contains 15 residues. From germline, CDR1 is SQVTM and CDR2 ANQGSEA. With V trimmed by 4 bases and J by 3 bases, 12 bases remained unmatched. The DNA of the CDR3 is TGCAGCGTTGCTAGGGGGCAGGATCCTAACTACGAGCAGTACTTC. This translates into CSVARGQDPNYEQYF.

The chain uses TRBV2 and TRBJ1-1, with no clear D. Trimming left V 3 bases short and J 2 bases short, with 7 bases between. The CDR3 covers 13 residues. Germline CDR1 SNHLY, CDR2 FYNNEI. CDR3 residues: CASSDNSNTEAFF. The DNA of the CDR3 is TGTGCCAGCAGTGATAACAGCAACACTGAAGCTTTCTTT.

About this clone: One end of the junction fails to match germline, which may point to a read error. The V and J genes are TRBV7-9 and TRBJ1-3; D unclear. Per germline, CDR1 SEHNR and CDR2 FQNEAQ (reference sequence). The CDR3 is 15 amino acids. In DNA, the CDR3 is TGTTCCAGCAGCCCGACCGGAGAAGTTGGAAACACCATATATTTT. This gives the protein CSSSPTGEVGNTIYF.

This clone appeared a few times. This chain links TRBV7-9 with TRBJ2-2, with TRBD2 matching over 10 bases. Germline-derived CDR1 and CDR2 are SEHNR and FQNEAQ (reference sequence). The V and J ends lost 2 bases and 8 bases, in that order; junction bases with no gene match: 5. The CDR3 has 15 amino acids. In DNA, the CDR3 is TGTGCCAGCAGCTTACTAGCGGGAGAACGGGGGGAGCTGTTTTTT. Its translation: CASSLLAGERGELFF.